This T cell receptor beta chain comes out of a study of Ad26.COV2.S vaccination and SARS-CoV-2 variants. V lost 6 bases and J lost 0; bases outside the gene matches: 6. CDR1 and CDR2 from the germline V gene are SGHDN and FVKESK. This CDR3 is 15 amino acids long. Noted treatment: some 20 received Ad26.COV2.S at low or high dose, single or two shots; roughly 5 received placebo; per-sample allocation not given. Samples analyzed were those drawn on day 63 after the first vaccine or placebo injection. Some clones are missing from TCRdb's copy, which holds only in-frame ones; the method was immunoSEQ multiplex PCR. The table shows some 520,000 clones, with around 90% occurring only once.

Sequencing was performed on peripheral blood, taken in a trial of Ad26.COV2.S vaccine versus placebo. The source is a person aged 18-60 years who received the Ad26.COV2.S COVID-19 vaccine or a placebo. The chain joins TRBV14 to TRBJ2-3, with TRBD1 matching 7 bases. The CDR3 region is CASSSDRDSTDTQYF. The CDR3 DNA is TGTGCCAGCAGTTCCGACAGGGATAGCACAGATACGCAGTATTTT.